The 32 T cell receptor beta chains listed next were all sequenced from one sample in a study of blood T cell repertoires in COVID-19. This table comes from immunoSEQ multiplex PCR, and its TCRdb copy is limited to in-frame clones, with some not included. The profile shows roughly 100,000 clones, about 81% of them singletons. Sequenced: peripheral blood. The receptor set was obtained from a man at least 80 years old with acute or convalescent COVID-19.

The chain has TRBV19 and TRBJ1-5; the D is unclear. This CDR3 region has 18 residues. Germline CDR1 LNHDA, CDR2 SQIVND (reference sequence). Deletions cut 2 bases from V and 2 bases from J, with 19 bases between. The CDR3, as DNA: TGTGCCAGTAGTATAATTTTCTTCAGCGAGGGCCGCAATCAGCCCCAGCATTTT. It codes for CASSIIFFSEGRNQPQHF.

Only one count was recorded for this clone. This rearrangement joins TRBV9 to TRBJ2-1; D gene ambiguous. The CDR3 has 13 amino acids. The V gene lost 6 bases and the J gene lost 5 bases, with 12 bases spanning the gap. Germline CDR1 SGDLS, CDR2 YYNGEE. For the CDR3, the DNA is TGTGCCAGCAACCGGGTGGGTGACAATGAGCAGTTCTTC. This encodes CASNRVGDNEQFF.

The chain's CDR3 is CASSMDPGHPNTEAFF. For the CDR3, the DNA is TGTGCCAGTAGTATGGATCCGGGACACCCGAACACTGAAGCTTTCTTT. The chain is built from TRBV19 and TRBJ1-1; maybe TRBD1 (6 bases). The CDR3 totals 16 residues. CDR1 and CDR2 from the germline V gene are LNHDA and SQIVND (reference sequence). The germline V and J ends were trimmed by 3 bases and 1 base, with 15 bases remaining between them. Supplemented by reference TRBV19 and TRBJ1-1, the full variable domain reads DGGITQSPKYLFRKEGQNVTLSCEQNLNHDAMYWYRQDPGQGLRLIYYSQIVNDFQKGDIAEGYSVSREKKESFPLTVTSAQKNPTAFYLCASSMDPGHPNTEAFFGQGTRLTVV.

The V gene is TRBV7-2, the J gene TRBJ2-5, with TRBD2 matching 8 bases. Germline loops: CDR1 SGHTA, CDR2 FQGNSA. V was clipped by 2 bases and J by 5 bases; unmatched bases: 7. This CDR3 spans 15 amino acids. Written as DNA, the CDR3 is TGTGCCAGCAGCTTATCTCGGGGGGGAGGGGAGACCCAGTACTTC. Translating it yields CASSLSRGGGETQYF.

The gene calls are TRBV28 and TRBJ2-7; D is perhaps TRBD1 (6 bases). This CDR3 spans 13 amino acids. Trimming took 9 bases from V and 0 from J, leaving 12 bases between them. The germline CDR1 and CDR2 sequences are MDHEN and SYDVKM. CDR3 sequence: CARTKDSSYEQYF. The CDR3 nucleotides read TGTGCCAGGACTAAGGACAGCTCCTACGAGCAGTACTTC.

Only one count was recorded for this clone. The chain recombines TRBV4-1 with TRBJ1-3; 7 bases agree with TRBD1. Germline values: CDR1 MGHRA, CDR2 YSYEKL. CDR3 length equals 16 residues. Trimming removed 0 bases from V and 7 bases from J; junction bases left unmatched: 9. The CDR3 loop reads CASSQDQGGKTNTIYF. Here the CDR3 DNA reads TGCGCCAGCAGCCAAGATCAGGGGGGCAAAACGAACACCATATATTTT.

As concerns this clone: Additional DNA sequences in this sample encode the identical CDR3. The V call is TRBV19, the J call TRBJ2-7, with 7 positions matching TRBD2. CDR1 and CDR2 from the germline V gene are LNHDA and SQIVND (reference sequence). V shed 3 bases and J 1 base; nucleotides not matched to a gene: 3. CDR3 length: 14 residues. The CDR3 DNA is TGTGCCAGTAGTATTACTAGCGCATCCTACGAGCAGTACTTC. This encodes CASSITSASYEQYF. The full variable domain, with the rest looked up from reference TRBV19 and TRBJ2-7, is DGGITQSPKYLFRKEGQNVTLSCEQNLNHDAMYWYRQDPGQGLRLIYYSQIVNDFQKGDIAEGYSVSREKKESFPLTVTSAQKNPTAFYLCASSITSASYEQYFGPGTRLTVT.

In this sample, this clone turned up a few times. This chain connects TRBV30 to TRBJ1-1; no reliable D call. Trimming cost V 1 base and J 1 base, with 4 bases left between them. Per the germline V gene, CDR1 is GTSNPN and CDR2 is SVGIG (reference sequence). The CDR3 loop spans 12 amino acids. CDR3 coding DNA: TGTGCCTGGAGTGATCAGAACACTGAAGCTTTCTTT. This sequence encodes CAWSDQNTEAFF.

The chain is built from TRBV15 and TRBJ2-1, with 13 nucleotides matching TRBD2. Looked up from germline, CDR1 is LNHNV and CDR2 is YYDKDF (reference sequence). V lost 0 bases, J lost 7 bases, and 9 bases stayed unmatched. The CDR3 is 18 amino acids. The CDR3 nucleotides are TGTGCCACCAGCAGAGATTACGGGACTAGCGGGATAGGGAATGAGCAGTTCTTC. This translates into CATSRDYGTSGIGNEQFF.

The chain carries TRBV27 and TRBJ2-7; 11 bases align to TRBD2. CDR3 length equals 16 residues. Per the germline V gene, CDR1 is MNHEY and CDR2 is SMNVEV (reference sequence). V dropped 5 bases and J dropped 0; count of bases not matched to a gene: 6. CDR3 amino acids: CASSKIAGGSSYEQYF. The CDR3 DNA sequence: TGTGCCAGCAGTAAAATAGCGGGGGGGAGCTCCTACGAGCAGTACTTC.

For the CDR3, the DNA is TGCGCCAGCAGCCAGGCCCAAGATCAGCCCCAGCATTTT. It codes for CASSQAQDQPQHF. V gene TRBV4-3 combines with J gene TRBJ1-5; D ambiguous. Germline V gene data show CDR1 as LGHNA and CDR2 as YSLEER. Trimming shortened V by 3 bases and J by 5 bases, and 8 bases separated the two germline ends. This CDR3 has 13 amino acids.

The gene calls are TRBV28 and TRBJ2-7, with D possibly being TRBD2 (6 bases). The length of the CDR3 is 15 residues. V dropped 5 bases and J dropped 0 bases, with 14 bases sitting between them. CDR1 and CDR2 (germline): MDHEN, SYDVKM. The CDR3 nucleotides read TGTGCCAGCAGTGATAGCGGAGGGAGCTCCTACGAGCAGTACTTC. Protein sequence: CASSDSGGSSYEQYF.

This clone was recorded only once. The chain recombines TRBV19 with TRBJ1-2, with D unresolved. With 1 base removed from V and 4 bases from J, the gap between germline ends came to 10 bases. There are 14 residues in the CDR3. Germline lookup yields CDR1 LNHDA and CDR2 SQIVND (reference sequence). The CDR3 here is CASSIGQIFYGYTF. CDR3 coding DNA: TGTGCCAGTAGTATAGGTCAGATTTTCTATGGCTACACCTTC.

CDR3 in DNA: TGTGCCAGCAGCTCTCTCTCGGGATTGGGCGTTGAGCAGTTCTTC. This sequence encodes CASSSLSGLGVEQFF. The chain joins TRBV7-2 to TRBJ2-1; possibly TRBD2 for D (5 bases). V gave up 4 bases and J gave up 9 bases, with 19 bases separating them. The CDR3 spans 15 residues. Germline V gene lookup returns CDR1 SGHTA and CDR2 FQGNSA.

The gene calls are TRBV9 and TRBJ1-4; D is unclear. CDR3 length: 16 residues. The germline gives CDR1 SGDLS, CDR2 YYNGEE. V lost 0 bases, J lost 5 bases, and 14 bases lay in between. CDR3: CASSVATGLENEKLFF. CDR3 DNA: TGTGCCAGCAGCGTAGCTACGGGTCTCGAAAATGAAAAACTGTTTTTT.

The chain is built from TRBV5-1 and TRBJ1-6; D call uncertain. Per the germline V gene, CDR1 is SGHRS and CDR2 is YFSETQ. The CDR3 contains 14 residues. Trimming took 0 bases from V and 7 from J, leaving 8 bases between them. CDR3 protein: CASSLAGVNSPLHF. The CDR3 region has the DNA TGCGCCAGCAGCTTGGCCGGGGTCAATTCACCCCTCCACTTT.

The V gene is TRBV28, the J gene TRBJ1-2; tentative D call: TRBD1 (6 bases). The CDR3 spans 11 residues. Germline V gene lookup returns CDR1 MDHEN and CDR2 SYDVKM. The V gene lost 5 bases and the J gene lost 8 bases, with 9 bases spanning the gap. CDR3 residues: CASSDRIGYTF. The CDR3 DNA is TGTGCCAGCAGTGACAGGATAGGCTACACCTTC.

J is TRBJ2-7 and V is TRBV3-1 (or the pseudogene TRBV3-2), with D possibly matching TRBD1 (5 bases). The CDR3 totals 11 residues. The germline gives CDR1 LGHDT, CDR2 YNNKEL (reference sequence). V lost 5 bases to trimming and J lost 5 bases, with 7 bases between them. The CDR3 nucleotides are TGTGCCAGCAGCAGGGGAAACGAGCAGTACTTC. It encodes CASSRGNEQYF.

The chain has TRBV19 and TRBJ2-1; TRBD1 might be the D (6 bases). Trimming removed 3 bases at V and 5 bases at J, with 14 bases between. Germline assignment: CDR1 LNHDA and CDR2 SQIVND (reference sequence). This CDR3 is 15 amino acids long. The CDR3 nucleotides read TGTGCCAGTAGTATCTGGGGCAGGACAGACAATGAGCAGTTCTTC. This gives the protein CASSIWGRTDNEQFF.

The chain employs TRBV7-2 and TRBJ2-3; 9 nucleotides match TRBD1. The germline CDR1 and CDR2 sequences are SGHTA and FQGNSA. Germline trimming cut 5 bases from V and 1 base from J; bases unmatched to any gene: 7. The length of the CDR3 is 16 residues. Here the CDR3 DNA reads TGTGCCAGCAGCAGTCGGGACAGGGTGGGCACAGATACGCAGTATTTT. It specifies CASSSRDRVGTDTQYF. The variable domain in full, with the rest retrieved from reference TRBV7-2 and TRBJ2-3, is GAGVSQSPSNKVTEKGKDVELRCDPISGHTALYWYRQSLGQGLEFLIYFQGNSAPDKSGLPSDRFSAERTGGSVSTLTIQRTQQEDSAVYLCASSSRDRVGTDTQYFGPGTRLTVL.

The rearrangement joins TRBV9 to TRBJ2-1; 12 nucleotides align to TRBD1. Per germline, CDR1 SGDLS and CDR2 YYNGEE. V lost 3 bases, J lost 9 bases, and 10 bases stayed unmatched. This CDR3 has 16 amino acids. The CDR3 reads CASSAGMGQGASEQFF. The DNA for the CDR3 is TGTGCCAGCAGCGCGGGGATGGGACAGGGGGCGAGTGAGCAGTTCTTC. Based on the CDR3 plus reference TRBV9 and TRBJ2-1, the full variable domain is DSGVTQTPKHLITATGQRVTLRCSPRSGDLSVYWYQQSLDQGLQFLIQYYNGEERAKGNILERFSAQQFPDLHSELNLSSLELGDSALYFCASSAGMGQGASEQFFGPGTRLTVL.

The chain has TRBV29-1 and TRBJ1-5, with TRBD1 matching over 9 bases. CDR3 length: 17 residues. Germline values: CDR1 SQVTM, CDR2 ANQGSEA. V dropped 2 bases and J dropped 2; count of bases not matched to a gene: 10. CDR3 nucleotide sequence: TGCAGCGTTGAATTCACAGGGGGCGCCCCGGGCAATCAGCCCCAGCATTTT. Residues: CSVEFTGGAPGNQPQHF.

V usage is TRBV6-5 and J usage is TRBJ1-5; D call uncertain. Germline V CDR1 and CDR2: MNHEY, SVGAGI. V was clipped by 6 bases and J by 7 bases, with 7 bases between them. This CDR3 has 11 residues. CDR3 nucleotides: TGTGCCAGCAGCCTAATACAGCCCCAGCATTTT. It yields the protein CASSLIQPQHF.

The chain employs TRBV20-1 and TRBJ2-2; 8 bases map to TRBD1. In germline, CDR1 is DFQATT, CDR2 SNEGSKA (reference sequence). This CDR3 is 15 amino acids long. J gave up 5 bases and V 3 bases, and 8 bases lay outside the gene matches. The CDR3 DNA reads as TGCAGTGCTAGTCAGAACAGGGGGTTGACCGGGGAGCTGTTTTTT. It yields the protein CSASQNRGLTGELFF.

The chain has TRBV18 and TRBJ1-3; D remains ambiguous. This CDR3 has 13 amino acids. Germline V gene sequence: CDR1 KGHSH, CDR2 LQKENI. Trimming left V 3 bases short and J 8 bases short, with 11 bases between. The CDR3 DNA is TGTGCCAGCTCACCCGTAATAGGAGACACCATATATTTT. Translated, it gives CASSPVIGDTIYF. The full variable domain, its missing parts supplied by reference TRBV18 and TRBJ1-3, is NAGVMQNPRHLVRRRGQEARLRCSPMKGHSHVYWYRQLPEEGLKFMVYLQKENIIDESGMPKERFSAEFPKEGPSILRIQQVVRGDSAAYFCASSPVIGDTIYFGEGSWLTVV.

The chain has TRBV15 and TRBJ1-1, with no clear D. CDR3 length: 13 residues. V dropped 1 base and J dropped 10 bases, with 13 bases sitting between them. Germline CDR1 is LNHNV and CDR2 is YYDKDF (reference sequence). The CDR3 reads CATSRGNEGLAFF. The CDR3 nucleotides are TGTGCCACCAGCAGAGGAAACGAGGGATTAGCTTTCTTT.

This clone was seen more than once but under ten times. The CDR3 sequence: CASSLVTYEQYF. The CDR3, as DNA: TGTGCCAGCAGCCTTGTTACTTACGAGCAGTACTTC. The rearrangement uses TRBV7-8 and TRBJ2-7; no firm D call. The germline V gene has CDR1 SGHVS and CDR2 FQNEAQ. The CDR3 has 12 residues. V shed 5 bases and J shed 4 bases, with 9 bases lying between them.

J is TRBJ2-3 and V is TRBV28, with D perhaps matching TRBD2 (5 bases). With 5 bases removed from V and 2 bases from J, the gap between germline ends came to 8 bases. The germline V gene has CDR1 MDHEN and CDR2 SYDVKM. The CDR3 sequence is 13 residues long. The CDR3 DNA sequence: TGTGCCAGCAGTCCGGACTCCACAGATACGCAGTATTTT. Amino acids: CASSPDSTDTQYF.

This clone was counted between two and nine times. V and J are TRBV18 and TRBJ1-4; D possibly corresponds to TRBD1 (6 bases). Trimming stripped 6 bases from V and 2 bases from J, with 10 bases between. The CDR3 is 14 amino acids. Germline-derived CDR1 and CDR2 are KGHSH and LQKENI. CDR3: CASSPDSTNEKLFF. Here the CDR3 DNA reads TGTGCCAGCTCCCCGGACAGCACTAATGAAAAACTGTTTTTT.

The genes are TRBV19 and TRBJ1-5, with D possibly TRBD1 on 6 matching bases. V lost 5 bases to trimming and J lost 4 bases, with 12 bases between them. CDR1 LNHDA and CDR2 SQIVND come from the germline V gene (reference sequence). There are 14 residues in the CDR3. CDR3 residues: CASSSRDMNQPQHF. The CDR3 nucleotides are TGTGCCAGTAGTTCCCGGGACATGAATCAGCCCCAGCATTTT.

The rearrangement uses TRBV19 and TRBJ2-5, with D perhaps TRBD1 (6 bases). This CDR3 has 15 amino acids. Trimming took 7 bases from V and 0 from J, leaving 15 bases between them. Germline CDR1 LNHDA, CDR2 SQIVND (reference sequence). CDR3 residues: CASTQGTSYQETQYF. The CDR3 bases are TGTGCCAGTACCCAGGGGACGTCGTACCAAGAGACCCAGTACTTC. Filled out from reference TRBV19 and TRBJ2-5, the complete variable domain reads DGGITQSPKYLFRKEGQNVTLSCEQNLNHDAMYWYRQDPGQGLRLIYYSQIVNDFQKGDIAEGYSVSREKKESFPLTVTSAQKNPTAFYLCASTQGTSYQETQYFGPGTRLLVL.

As DNA, the CDR3 is TGTGCCAGCAGCCGCCCCCAGGGCCCCACAGATACGCAGTATTTT. Translated: CASSRPQGPTDTQYF. The rearrangement links TRBV6-2 or TRBV6-3 to TRBJ2-3, with a possible D match to TRBD1 (5 bases). This CDR3 has 15 residues. CDR1 and CDR2 (germline): MNHEY, SVGEGT. Trimming removed 6 bases from V and 2 bases from J, with 15 bases in between.